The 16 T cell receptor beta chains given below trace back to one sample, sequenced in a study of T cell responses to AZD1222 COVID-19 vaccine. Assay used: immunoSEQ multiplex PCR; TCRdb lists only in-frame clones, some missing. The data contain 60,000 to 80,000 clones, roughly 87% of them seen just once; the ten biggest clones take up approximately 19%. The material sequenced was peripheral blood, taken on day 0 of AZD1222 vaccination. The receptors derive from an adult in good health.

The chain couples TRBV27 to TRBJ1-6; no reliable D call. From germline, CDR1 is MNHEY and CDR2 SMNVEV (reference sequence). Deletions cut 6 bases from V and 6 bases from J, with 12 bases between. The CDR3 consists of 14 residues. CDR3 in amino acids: CASSYIAINSPLHF. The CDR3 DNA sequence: TGTGCCAGCAGCTACATCGCTATTAATTCACCCCTCCACTTT.

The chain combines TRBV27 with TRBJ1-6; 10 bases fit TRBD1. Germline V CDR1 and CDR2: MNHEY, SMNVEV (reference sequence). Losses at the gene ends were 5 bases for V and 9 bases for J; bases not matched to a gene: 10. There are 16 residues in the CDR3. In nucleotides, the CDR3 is TGTGCCAGCAGTGGTTTGGGACAGGGGTTTGGTTCACCCCTCCACTTT. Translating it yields CASSGLGQGFGSPLHF.

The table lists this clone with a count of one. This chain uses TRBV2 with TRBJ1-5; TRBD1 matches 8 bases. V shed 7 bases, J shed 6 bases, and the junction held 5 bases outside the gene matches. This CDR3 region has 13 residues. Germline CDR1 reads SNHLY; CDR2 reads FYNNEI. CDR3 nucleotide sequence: TGTGCCAGCACTTACAGGGGGGGTCAGCCCCAGCATTTT. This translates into CASTYRGGQPQHF.

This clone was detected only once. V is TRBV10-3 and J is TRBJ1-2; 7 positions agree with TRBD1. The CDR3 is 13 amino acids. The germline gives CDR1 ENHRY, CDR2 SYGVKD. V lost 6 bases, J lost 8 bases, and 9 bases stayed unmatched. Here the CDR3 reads CAIREGQSVGYTF. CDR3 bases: TGTGCCATCAGAGAGGGACAGTCCGTCGGCTACACCTTC.

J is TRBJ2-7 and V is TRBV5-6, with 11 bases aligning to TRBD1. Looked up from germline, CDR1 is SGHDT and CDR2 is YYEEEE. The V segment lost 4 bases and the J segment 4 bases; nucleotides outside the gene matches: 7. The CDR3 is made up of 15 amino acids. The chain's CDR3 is CASSNTGQGAYEQYF. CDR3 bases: TGTGCCAGCAGCAATACTGGACAGGGGGCATACGAGCAGTACTTC.

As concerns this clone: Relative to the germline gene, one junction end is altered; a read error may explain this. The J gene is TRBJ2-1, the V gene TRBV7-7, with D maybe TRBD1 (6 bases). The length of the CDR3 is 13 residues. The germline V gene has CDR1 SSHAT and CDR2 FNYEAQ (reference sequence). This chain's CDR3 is CASSSPDSNEQFF. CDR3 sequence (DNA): TGTGCTAGCAGCTCACCGGACAGCAATGAGCAGTTCTTC.

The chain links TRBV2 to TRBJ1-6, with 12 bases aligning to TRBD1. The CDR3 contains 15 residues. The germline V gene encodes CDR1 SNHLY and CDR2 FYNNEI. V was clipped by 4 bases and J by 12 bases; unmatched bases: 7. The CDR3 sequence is CASSGPGQGAGPLHF. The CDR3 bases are TGTGCCAGCAGTGGACCGGGACAGGGGGCTGGACCCCTCCACTTT.

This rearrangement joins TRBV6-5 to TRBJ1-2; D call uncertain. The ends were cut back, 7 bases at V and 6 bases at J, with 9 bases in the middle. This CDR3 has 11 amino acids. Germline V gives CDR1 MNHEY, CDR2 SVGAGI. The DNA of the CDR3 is TGTGCCAGCACAGTTTTAGATGGCTACACCTTC. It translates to CASTVLDGYTF.

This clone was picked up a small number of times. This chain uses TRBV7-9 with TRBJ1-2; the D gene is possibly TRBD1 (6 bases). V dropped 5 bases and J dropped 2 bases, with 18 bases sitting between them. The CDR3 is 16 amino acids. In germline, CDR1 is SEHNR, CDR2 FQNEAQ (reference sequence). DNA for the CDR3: TGTGCCAGCAGCACGACGGTCGGGACACAAAACTATGGCTACACCTTC. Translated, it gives CASSTTVGTQNYGYTF.

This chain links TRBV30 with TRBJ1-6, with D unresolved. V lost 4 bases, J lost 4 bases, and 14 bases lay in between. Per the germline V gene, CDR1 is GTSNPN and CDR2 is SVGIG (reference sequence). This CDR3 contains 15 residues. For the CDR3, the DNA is TGTGCCTGGAAACCCCGTGGATCTTATAATTCACCCCTCCACTTT. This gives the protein CAWKPRGSYNSPLHF.

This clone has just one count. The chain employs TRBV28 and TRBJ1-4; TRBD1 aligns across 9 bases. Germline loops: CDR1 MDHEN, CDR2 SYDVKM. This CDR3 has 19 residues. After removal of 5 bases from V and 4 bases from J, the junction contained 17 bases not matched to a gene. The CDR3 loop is CASSAYKPGQGFDNEKLFF. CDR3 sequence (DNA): TGTGCCAGCAGTGCCTACAAACCGGGACAGGGATTTGATAATGAAAAACTGTTTTTT.

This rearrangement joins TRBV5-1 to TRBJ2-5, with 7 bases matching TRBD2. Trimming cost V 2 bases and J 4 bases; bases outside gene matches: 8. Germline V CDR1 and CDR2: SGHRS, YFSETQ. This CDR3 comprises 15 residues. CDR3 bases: TGCGCCAGCAGCTTATCGGGGGGTCGGGTAGAGACCCAGTACTTC. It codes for CASSLSGGRVETQYF.

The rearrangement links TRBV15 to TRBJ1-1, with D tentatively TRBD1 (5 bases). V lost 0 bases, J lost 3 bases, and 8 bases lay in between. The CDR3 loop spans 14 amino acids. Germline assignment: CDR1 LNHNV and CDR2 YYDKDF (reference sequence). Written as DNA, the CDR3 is TGTGCCACCAGCAGAGATGGGGGTGACACTGAAGCTTTCTTT. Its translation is CATSRDGGDTEAFF.

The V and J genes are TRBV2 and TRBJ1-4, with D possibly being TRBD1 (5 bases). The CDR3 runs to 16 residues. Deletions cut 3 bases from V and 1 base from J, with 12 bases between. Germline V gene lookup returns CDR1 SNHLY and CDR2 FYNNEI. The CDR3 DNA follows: TGTGCCAGCAGTGATTTGGGGCCCGGAACTAATGAAAAACTGTTTTTT. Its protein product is CASSDLGPGTNEKLFF.

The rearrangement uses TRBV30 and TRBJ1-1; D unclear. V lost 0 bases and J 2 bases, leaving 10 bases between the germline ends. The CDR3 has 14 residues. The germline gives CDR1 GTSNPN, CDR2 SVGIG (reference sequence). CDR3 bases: TGTGCCTGGAGTGTGCTTACCCCTAACACTGAAGCTTTCTTT. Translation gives CAWSVLTPNTEAFF.

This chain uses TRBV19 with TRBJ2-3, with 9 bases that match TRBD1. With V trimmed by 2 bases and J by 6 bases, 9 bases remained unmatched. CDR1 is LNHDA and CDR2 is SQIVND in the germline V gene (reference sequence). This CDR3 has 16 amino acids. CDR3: CASSITGTGTTDTQYF. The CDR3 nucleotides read TGTGCCAGTAGTATAACCGGGACAGGGACGACGGATACGCAGTATTTT.